One and the same sample provided the 8 T cell receptor beta chains below, sequenced in a study of shared clonotypes between healthy human individuals. The repertoire was sequenced with immunoSEQ multiplex PCR; TCRdb's copy has only in-frame clones and lacks some. The sample contains around 720,000 clones, around 78% of which appear only once. The sequenced sample was memory CD4+ T cells sorted from blood. The subset is: CD45RA-negative fraction. The source of these receptors is a woman in her 30s in good health.

This clone was seen a handful of times. This chain uses TRBV7-2 with TRBJ2-3; 9 bases align to TRBD2. Germline V gene lookup returns CDR1 SGHTA and CDR2 FQGNSA. The junction had 10 bases not matched to a gene; V was cut back by 5 bases and J by 7 bases. The CDR3 has 15 amino acids. Here the CDR3 DNA reads TGTGCCAGCAGCATGACTAGCGGTGAGGGTAATACGCAGTATTTT. It encodes CASSMTSGEGNTQYF.

V and J are TRBV30 and TRBJ1-2; TRBD1 matches 12 bases. The CDR3 runs 16 residues. The germline CDR1 and CDR2 sequences are GTSNPN and SVGIG (reference sequence). J gave up 4 bases and V 0 bases, and 6 bases lay outside the gene matches. CDR3 bases: TGTGCCTGGAGTGTGGGGACAGGGGGCCGGGGCTATGGCTACACCTTC. It specifies CAWSVGTGGRGYGYTF.

The V call is TRBV5-1, the J call TRBJ2-3, with D tentatively TRBD2 (6 bases). Germline-derived CDR1 and CDR2 are SGHRS and YFSETQ. Trimming removed 3 bases at V and 4 bases at J, with 18 bases between. The CDR3 consists of 16 residues. The chain's CDR3 is CASSSGLSLPPDTQYF. CDR3 bases: TGCGCCAGCAGCTCCGGACTATCCCTCCCCCCAGATACGCAGTATTTT.

This clone occurred a few times. The chain carries TRBV28 and TRBJ1-5; a weak D match, TRBD1 (6 bases). From germline, CDR1 is MDHEN and CDR2 SYDVKM. Trimming shortened V by 4 bases and J by 5 bases, and 9 bases separated the two germline ends. The CDR3 extends over 13 amino acids. The CDR3 sequence: CASSSGGYQPQHF. CDR3 DNA: TGTGCCAGCAGTTCCGGGGGCTATCAGCCCCAGCATTTT. The full variable domain, rest sourced from reference TRBV28 and TRBJ1-5, is DVKVTQSSRYLVKRTGEKVFLECVQDMDHENMFWYRQDPGLGLRLIYFSYDVKMKEKGDIPEGYSVSREKKERFSLILESASTNQTSMYLCASSSGGYQPQHFGDGTRLSIL.

Worth noting for this clone: One base away lies a much larger clone, so this may be a sequencing read error. The identical CDR3 is also encoded by other nucleotide sequences in the sample. CDR3 sequence reads: CASSLEGTDTQYF. CDR3 DNA: TGCGCCAGCAGCTTGGAAGGCACAGATACGCAGTATTTT. The rearrangement links TRBV5-1 to TRBJ2-3; no clear D gene. The CDR3 consists of 13 residues. Looked up from germline, CDR1 is SGHRS and CDR2 is YFSETQ. V lost 0 bases and J 1 base, leaving 3 bases between the germline ends.

V usage is TRBV28 and J usage is TRBJ1-5; D remains ambiguous. The CDR3 sequence is 15 residues long. V gave up 3 bases and J gave up 7 bases, with 16 bases separating them. The V gene's germline CDR1 is MDHEN and CDR2 SYDVKM. The CDR3 sequence: CASSLSSPHGQPQHF. DNA for the CDR3: TGTGCCAGCAGTTTGTCATCCCCCCATGGGCAGCCCCAGCATTTT.

J is TRBJ2-1 and V is TRBV28; 8 nucleotides line up with TRBD1. CDR3 size: 14 residues. V lost 2 bases and J lost 5; bases outside the gene matches: 2. The germline V gene encodes CDR1 MDHEN and CDR2 SYDVKM. The chain's CDR3 is CASSLPQGDNEQFF. The CDR3 coding sequence is TGTGCCAGCAGTTTACCACAGGGGGACAATGAGCAGTTCTTC.

The J gene is TRBJ1-5, the V gene TRBV28; TRBD1 matches 8 bases. The CDR3 is made up of 17 amino acids. Trimming removed 3 bases from V and 5 bases from J; junction bases left unmatched: 12. Germline CDR1 and CDR2: MDHEN and SYDVKM. CDR3 DNA sequence: TGTGCCAGCAGTTTGGGAATCGGACAGGGAGCGTATCAGCCCCAGCATTTT. Protein product: CASSLGIGQGAYQPQHF.